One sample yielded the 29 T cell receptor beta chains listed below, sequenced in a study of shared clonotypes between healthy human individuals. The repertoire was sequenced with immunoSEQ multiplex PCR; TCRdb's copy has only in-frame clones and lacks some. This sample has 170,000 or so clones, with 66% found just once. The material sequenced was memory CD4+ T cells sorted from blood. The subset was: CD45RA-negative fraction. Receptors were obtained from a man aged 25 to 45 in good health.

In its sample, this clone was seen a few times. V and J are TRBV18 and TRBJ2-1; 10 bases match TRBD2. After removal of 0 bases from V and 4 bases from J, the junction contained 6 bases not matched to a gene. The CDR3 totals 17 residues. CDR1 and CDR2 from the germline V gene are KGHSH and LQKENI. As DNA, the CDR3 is TGTGCCAGCTCACCACCGGCGACTAGCGGGCGTTACAATGAGCAGTTCTTC. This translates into CASSPPATSGRYNEQFF.

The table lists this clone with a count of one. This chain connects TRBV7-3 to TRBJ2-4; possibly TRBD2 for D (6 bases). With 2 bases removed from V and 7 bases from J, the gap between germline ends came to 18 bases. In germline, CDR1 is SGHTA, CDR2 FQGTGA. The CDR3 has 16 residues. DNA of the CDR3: TGTGCCAGCAGCTTAGGAGGGAATGATGTCGGGAACATTCAGTACTTC. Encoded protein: CASSLGGNDVGNIQYF.

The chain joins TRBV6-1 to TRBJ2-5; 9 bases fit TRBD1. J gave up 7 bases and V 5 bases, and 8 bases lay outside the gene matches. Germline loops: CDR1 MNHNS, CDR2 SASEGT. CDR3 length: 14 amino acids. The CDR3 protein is CASSYDRGKGTQYF. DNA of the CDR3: TGTGCCAGCAGTTATGACAGGGGGAAGGGGACCCAGTACTTC.

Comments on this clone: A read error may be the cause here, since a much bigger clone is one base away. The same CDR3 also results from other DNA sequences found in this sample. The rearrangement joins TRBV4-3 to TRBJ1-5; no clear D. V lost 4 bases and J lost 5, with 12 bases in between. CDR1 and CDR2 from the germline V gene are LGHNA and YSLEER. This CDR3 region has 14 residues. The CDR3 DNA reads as TGCGCCAGCAGCCTTAAGGTCGGGGATCAGCCCCAGCATTTT. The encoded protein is CASSLKVGDQPQHF.

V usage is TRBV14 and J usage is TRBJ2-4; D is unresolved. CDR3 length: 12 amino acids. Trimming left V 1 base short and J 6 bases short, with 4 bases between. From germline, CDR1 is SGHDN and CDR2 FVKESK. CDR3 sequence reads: CASSQARNIQYF. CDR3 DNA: TGTGCCAGCAGCCAAGCGAGAAACATTCAGTACTTC.

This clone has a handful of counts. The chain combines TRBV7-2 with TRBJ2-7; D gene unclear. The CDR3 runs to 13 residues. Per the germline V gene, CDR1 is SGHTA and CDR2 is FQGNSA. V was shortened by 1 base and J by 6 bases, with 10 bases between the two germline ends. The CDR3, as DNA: TGTGCCAGCAGCTTAGATCGGGCCTCCGAGCAGTACTTC. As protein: CASSLDRASEQYF.

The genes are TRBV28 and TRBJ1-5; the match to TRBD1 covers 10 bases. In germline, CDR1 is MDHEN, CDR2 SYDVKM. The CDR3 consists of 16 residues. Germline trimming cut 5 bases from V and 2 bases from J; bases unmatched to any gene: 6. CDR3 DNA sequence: TGTGCCAGCAGTATCCGGGACAGGGGTGGCAATCAGCCCCAGCATTTT. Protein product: CASSIRDRGGNQPQHF.

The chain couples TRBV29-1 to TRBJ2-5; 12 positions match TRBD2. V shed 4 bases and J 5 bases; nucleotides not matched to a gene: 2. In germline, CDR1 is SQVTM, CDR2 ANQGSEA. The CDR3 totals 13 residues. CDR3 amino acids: CSVGTSGRETQYF. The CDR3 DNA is TGCAGCGTTGGAACTAGCGGGAGGGAGACCCAGTACTTC.

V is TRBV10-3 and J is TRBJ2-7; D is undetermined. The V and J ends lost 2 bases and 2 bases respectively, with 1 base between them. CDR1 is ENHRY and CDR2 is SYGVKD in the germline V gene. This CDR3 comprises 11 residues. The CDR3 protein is CAISEAYEQYF. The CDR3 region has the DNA TGTGCCATCAGTGAGGCCTACGAGCAGTACTTC.

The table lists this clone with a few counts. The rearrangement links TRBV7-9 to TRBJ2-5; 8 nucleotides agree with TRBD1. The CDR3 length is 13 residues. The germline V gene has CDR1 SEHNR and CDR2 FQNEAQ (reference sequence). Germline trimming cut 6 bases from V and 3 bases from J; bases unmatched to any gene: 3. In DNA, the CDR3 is TGTGCCAGCAGTCGACAGGGGAAAGAGACCCAGTACTTC. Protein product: CASSRQGKETQYF.

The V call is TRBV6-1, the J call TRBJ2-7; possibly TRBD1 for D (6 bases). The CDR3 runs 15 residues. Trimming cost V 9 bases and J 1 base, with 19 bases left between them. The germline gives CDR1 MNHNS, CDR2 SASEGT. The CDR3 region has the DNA TGTGCCAGTCAACGTCAACTCGGGACATCCTACGAGCAGTACTTC. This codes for CASQRQLGTSYEQYF.

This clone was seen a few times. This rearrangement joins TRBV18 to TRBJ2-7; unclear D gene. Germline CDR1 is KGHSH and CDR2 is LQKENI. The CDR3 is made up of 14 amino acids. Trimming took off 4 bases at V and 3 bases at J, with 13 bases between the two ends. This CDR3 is CASSLLQVHYEQYF. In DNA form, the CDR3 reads TGTGCCAGCTCACTCCTCCAGGTGCACTACGAGCAGTACTTC.

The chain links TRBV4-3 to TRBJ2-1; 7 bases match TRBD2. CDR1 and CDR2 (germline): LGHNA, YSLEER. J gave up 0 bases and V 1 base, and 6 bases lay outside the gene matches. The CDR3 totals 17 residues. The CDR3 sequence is CASSQALAEVSYNEQFF. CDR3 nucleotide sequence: TGCGCCAGCAGCCAAGCCCTAGCGGAAGTCTCCTACAATGAGCAGTTCTTC.

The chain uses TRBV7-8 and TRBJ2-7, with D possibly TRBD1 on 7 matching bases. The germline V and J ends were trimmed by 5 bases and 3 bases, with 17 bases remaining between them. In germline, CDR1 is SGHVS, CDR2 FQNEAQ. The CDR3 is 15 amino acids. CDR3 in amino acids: CASSERTGGGYEQYF. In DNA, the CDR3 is TGTGCCAGCAGCGAACGGACAGGAGGGGGCTACGAGCAGTACTTC.

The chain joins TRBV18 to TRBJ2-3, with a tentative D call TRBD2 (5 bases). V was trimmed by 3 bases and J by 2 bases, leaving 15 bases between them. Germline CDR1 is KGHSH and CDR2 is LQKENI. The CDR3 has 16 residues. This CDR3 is CASSPRGLWNTDTQYF. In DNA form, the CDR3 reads TGTGCCAGCTCACCCCGCGGGTTATGGAACACAGATACGCAGTATTTT.

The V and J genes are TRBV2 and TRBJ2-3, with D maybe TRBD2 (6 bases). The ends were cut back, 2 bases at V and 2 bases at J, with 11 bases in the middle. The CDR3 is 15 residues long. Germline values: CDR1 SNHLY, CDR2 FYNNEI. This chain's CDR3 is CASSEYREITDTQYF. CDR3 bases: TGTGCCAGCAGTGAATATCGGGAGATCACAGATACGCAGTATTTT.

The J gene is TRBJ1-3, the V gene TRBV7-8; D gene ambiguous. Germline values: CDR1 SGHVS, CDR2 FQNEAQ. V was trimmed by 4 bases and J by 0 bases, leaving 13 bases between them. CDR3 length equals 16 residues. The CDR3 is CASSSGPIHSGNTIYF. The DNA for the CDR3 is TGTGCCAGCAGCTCCGGACCGATACACTCTGGAAACACCATATATTTT. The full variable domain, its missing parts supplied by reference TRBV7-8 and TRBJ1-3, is GAGVSQSPRYKVAKRGQDVALRCDPISGHVSLFWYQQALGQGPEFLTYFQNEAQLDKSGLPSDRFFAERPEGSVSTLKIQRTQQEDSAVYLCASSSGPIHSGNTIYFGEGSWLTVV.

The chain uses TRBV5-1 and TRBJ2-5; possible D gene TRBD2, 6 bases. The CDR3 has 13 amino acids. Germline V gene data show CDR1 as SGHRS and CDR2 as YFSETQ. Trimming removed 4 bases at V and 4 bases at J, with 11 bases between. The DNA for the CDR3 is TGCGCCAGCAGCGGGGGGATTGCAGAGACCCAGTACTTC. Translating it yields CASSGGIAETQYF.

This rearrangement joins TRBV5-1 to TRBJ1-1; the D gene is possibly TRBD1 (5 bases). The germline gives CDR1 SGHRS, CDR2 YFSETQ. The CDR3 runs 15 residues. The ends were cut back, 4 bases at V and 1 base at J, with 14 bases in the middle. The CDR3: CASSQVGAKNTEAFF. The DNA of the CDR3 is TGCGCCAGCAGCCAAGTAGGGGCCAAGAACACTGAAGCTTTCTTT.

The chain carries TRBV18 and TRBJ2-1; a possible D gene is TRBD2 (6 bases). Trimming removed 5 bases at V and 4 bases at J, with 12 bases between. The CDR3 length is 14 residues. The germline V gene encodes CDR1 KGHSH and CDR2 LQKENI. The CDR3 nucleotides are TGTGCCAGCTCAGCACTGGCGGGGTACAATGAGCAGTTCTTC. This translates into CASSALAGYNEQFF.

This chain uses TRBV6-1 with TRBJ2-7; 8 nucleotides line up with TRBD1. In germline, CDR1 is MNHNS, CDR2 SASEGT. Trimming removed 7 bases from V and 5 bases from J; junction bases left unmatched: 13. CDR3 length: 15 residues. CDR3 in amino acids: CASTPVGQGAHEQYF. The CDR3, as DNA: TGTGCCAGCACCCCTGTCGGGCAGGGGGCCCACGAGCAGTACTTC.

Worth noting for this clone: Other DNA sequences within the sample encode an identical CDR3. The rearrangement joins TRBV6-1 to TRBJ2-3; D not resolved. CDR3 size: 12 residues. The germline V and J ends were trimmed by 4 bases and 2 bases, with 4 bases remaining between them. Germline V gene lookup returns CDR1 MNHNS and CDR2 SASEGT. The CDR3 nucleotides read TGTGCCAGCAGTGGCGTCACAGATACGCAGTATTTT. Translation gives CASSGVTDTQYF.

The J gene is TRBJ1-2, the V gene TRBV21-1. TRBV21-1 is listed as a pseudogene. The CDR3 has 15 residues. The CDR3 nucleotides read TGTGCCAGCAGCAAAGTCTGGATTGGAGGCTATGGCTACACCTTC. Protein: CASSKVWIGGYGYTF.

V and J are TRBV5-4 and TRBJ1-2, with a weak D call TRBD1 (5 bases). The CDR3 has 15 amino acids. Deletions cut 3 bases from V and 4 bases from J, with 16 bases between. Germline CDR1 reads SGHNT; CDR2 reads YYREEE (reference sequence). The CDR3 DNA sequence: TGTGCCAGCAGCTATGAGAGACAGTCCATCTATGGCTACACCTTC. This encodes CASSYERQSIYGYTF.

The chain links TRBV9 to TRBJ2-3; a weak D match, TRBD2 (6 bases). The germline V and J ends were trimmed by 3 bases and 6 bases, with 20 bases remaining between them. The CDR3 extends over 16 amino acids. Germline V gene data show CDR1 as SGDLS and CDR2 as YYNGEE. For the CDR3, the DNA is TGTGCCAGCAGCGGTAGGATCGGGGGTATAAGCGATACGCAGTATTTT. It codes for CASSGRIGGISDTQYF.

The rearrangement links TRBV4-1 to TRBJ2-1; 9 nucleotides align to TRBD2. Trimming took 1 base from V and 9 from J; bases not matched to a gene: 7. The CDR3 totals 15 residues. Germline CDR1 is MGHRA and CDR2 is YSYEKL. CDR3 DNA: TGCGCCAGCAGCCAAGTTTGGCGGGAGGGTGGTGAGCAGTTCTTC. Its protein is CASSQVWREGGEQFF.

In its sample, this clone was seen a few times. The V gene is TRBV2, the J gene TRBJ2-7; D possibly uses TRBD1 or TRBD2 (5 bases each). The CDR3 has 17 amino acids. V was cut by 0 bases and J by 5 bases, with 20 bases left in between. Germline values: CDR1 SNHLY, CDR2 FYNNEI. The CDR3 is CASSEALPGTPWDEQYF. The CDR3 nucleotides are TGTGCCAGCAGTGAAGCGCTTCCGGGGACGCCTTGGGACGAGCAGTACTTC.

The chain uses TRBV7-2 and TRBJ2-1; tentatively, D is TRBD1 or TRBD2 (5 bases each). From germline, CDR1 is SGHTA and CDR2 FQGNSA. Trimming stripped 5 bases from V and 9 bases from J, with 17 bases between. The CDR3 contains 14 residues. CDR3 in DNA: TGTGCCAGCAGCCACCCAAGGATGGGACGTGAGCAGTTCTTC. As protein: CASSHPRMGREQFF.

The CDR3 DNA reads TGTGCCAGCAGCTTTTCAGGGGGTCCCTACGAGCAGTACTTC. Its translation: CASSFSGGPYEQYF. The chain uses TRBV5-6 and TRBJ2-7; 7 nucleotides align to TRBD1. The trim removed 2 bases at V and 2 bases at J, leaving 4 bases unmatched. The CDR3 is made up of 14 amino acids. CDR1 is SGHDT, CDR2 YYEEEE, per germline.